Listed below are T cell receptor beta chains from one sample, sequenced in a study of blood T cell repertoires in COVID-19. Libraries were prepared by immunoSEQ multiplex PCR; TCRdb keeps only in-frame clonotypes and omits some of them. Of fewer than 50,000 clones listed, 70% to 90% are singletons. Sequences were obtained from peripheral blood. The source of these receptors is a woman of 80 years or more with acute or convalescent COVID-19. Both conserved end residues are part of each CDR3. The D gene is left open where the match is weak. Part of the rows lack a size; the others show once, few, many or a class for expanded clones.

V gene: TRBV24-1
J gene: TRBJ2-1
clone size: few
D gene: TRBD2
CDR3 DNA: TGTGCCACCAGTGACTCGGTAGCGGGAGGACGTAGTGAGCAGTTCTTC
CDR3 protein: CATSDSVAGGRSEQFF

V gene: TRBV9
J gene: TRBJ1-2
clone size: .
D gene: TRBD1
CDR3 DNA: TGTGCCAGCTCTCTAGTGGGGACAGATAGCTACACCTTC
CDR3 protein: CASSLVGTDSYTF

V gene: TRBV19
J gene: TRBJ2-7
clone size: .
D gene: .
CDR3 DNA: TGTGCCAGTTTGGACGAGGCGGGAAATCAACCGTACTTC
CDR3 protein: CASLDEAGNQPYF

V gene: TRBV30
J gene: TRBJ1-1
clone size: .
D gene: .
CDR3 DNA: TGTGCCTGGAGTGTAAGAGGCGGAAAAGCTTTCTTT
CDR3 protein: CAWSVRGGKAFF

V gene: TRBV3-1/TRBV3-2
J gene: TRBJ2-3
clone size: .
D gene: .
CDR3 DNA: TGTGCCAGCAGCGCCCGGGACTTCGGTACGCAGTATTTT
CDR3 protein: CASSARDFGTQYF

V gene: TRBV28
J gene: TRBJ2-1
clone size: .
D gene: TRBD2
CDR3 DNA: TGTGCCAGCACCACGGGGGGTTACAATGAGCAGTTCTTC
CDR3 protein: CASTTGGYNEQFF

V gene: TRBV19
J gene: TRBJ2-2
clone size: .
D gene: TRBD2
CDR3 DNA: TGTGCCAGTAGGCTACTAGCGCCCACCGGGGAGCTGTTTTTT
CDR3 protein: CASRLLAPTGELFF

V gene: TRBV12-5
J gene: TRBJ2-7
clone size: .
D gene: TRBD2
CDR3 DNA: TGTGCTAGTGGCCCGCTAGCGGGAGGGCCCGTACAATTATCCTACGAGCAGTACTTC
CDR3 protein: CASGPLAGGPVQLSYEQYF

V gene: TRBV3-1/TRBV3-2
J gene: TRBJ1-6
clone size: .
D gene: TRBD1
CDR3 DNA: TGTGCCAGCAGCCAAGTTGGGACAGGACCATCACCCCTCCACTTT
CDR3 protein: CASSQVGTGPSPLHF

V gene: TRBV3-1/TRBV3-2
J gene: TRBJ2-1
clone size: .
D gene: .
CDR3 DNA: TGTGCCAGCAGCCCGAACTCGGATGAGCAGTTCTTC
CDR3 protein: CASSPNSDEQFF

V gene: TRBV6-5
J gene: TRBJ1-6
clone size: .
D gene: .
CDR3 DNA: TGTGCCAGCAGTCCGGGGGGCAATAATTCACCCCTCCACTTT
CDR3 protein: CASSPGGNNSPLHF

V gene: TRBV10-3
J gene: TRBJ2-3
clone size: .
D gene: .
CDR3 DNA: TGTGCCATCAGTGAAAAGGGGTGGAGAGATACGCAGTATTTT
CDR3 protein: CAISEKGWRDTQYF

V gene: TRBV19
J gene: TRBJ1-1
clone size: .
D gene: TRBD1
CDR3 DNA: TGTGCCAGTAGTACCCAGGGGGCGAGAACTGAAGCTTTCTTT
CDR3 protein: CASSTQGARTEAFF

V gene: TRBV6-5
J gene: TRBJ1-1
clone size: .
D gene: TRBD1
CDR3 DNA: TGTGCCAGCAGTTACTCCTGGACAGGTGAAGCTTTCTTT
CDR3 protein: CASSYSWTGEAFF

V gene: TRBV5-1
J gene: TRBJ2-3
clone size: .
D gene: TRBD2
CDR3 DNA: TGCGCCAGCAGCCCCCTGGCGGGAGGTCCGGCAGATACGCAGTATTTT
CDR3 protein: CASSPLAGGPADTQYF

V gene: TRBV5-1
J gene: TRBJ2-1
clone size: .
D gene: TRBD2
CDR3 DNA: TGCGCCAGCAGCCCGGCTCCGGGACTAGGCTCCTACAATGAGCAGTTCTTC
CDR3 protein: CASSPAPGLGSYNEQFF

V gene: TRBV5-8
J gene: TRBJ2-6
clone size: .
D gene: .
CDR3 DNA: TGTGCCAGCAGCGGCGGGGGGACAGCCTACTCTGGGGCCAACGTCCTGACTTTC
CDR3 protein: CASSGGGTAYSGANVLTF

V gene: TRBV2
J gene: TRBJ2-5
clone size: .
D gene: .
CDR3 DNA: TGTGCCAGCAGTGTTGTGCTCCTAGGGACCCAGTACTTC
CDR3 protein: CASSVVLLGTQYF

V gene: TRBV5-1
J gene: TRBJ2-2
clone size: .
D gene: .
CDR3 DNA: TGCGCCAGCAGCGAACGGACGCTCGGGAAAACCGGGGAGCTGTTTTTT
CDR3 protein: CASSERTLGKTGELFF

V gene: TRBV19
J gene: TRBJ1-5
clone size: .
D gene: .
CDR3 DNA: TGTGCCAGTAGTATAGTCAACAGGGGCAATCAGCCCCAGCATTTT
CDR3 protein: CASSIVNRGNQPQHF

V gene: TRBV20-1
J gene: TRBJ2-1
clone size: .
D gene: .
CDR3 DNA: TGCAGTGCTAGAGATCGTCTAGAGCAGTTCTTC
CDR3 protein: CSARDRLEQFF

V gene: TRBV28
J gene: TRBJ1-2
clone size: once
D gene: TRBD1
CDR3 DNA: TGTGCCAGCAGTTTCATGACAGGGAGCGGCTACACCTTC
CDR3 protein: CASSFMTGSGYTF

V gene: TRBV4-1
J gene: TRBJ2-1
clone size: .
D gene: .
CDR3 DNA: TGCGCCAGCAGCCAAGGGCCAACCTACAATGAGCAGTTCTTC
CDR3 protein: CASSQGPTYNEQFF

V gene: TRBV6-5
J gene: TRBJ1-6
clone size: .
D gene: .
CDR3 DNA: TGTGCCAGCAGTTACGGGTACGGCGGCGGGAGTTCACCCCTCCACTTT
CDR3 protein: CASSYGYGGGSSPLHF

V gene: TRBV19
J gene: TRBJ1-2
clone size: .
D gene: TRBD1
CDR3 DNA: TGTGCCAGTAACCTAGGAGACAGGGAAGGAGCCTACGGCTACACCTTC
CDR3 protein: CASNLGDREGAYGYTF

V gene: TRBV18
J gene: TRBJ1-1
clone size: once
D gene: TRBD1
CDR3 DNA: TGTGCCAGCTCACTCCAGGACAGGGCCGGCACTGAAGCTTTCTTT
CDR3 protein: CASSLQDRAGTEAFF

V gene: TRBV3-1/TRBV3-2
J gene: TRBJ1-1
clone size: few
D gene: .
CDR3 DNA: TGTGCCAGCATCGGGGTCACTGAAGCTTTCTTT
CDR3 protein: CASIGVTEAFF

V gene: TRBV6-6
J gene: TRBJ2-3
clone size: .
D gene: TRBD2
CDR3 DNA: TGTGCCAGCAGTAAGCTAGCGGGGGTGCGTGATACGCAGTATTTT
CDR3 protein: CASSKLAGVRDTQYF

V gene: TRBV12-3/TRBV12-4
J gene: TRBJ1-5
clone size: .
D gene: .
CDR3 DNA: TGTGCCAGCAGACCCACAGGGAATCAGCCCCAGCATTTT
CDR3 protein: CASRPTGNQPQHF

V gene: TRBV4-1
J gene: TRBJ2-1
clone size: .
D gene: .
CDR3 DNA: TGCGCCAGCAGCCAAGAATTTAGTAATGAGCAGTTCTTC
CDR3 protein: CASSQEFSNEQFF

V gene: TRBV9
J gene: TRBJ2-5
clone size: .
D gene: .
CDR3 DNA: TGTGCCAGCAGCGTAGCGGGGAGCGGTACGATACAAGAGACCCAGTACTTC
CDR3 protein: CASSVAGSGTIQETQYF

V gene: TRBV27
J gene: TRBJ1-6
clone size: .
D gene: TRBD1
CDR3 DNA: TGTGCCAGCAGCCCGGGACAGACTAATTCACCCCTCCACTTT
CDR3 protein: CASSPGQTNSPLHF

V gene: TRBV3-1/TRBV3-2
J gene: TRBJ1-6
clone size: .
D gene: TRBD1
CDR3 DNA: TGTGCCAGCAGAAATGACAGGGGGAATTCACCCCTCCACTTT
CDR3 protein: CASRNDRGNSPLHF

V gene: TRBV2
J gene: TRBJ2-7
clone size: .
D gene: TRBD2
CDR3 DNA: TGTGCCAGCAGTGAGGGGACTAGCACCAATAGGTACTTC
CDR3 protein: CASSEGTSTNRYF

V gene: TRBV19
J gene: TRBJ2-2
clone size: .
D gene: .
CDR3 DNA: TGTGCCAGCACCCAGGGGATTAATCCCGGGGAGCTGTTTTTT
CDR3 protein: CASTQGINPGELFF

V gene: TRBV19
J gene: TRBJ2-6
clone size: .
D gene: .
CDR3 DNA: TGTGCCAGTAGTATTCAGAACTCTGGGGCCAACGTCCTGACTTTC
CDR3 protein: CASSIQNSGANVLTF

V gene: TRBV9
J gene: TRBJ1-1
clone size: .
D gene: .
CDR3 DNA: TGTGCCAGCAGCGTTAAAGACATGAACACTGAAGCTTTCTTT
CDR3 protein: CASSVKDMNTEAFF

V gene: TRBV5-1
J gene: TRBJ1-4
clone size: .
D gene: .
CDR3 DNA: TGCGCCAGCAGCTTGGCAACAACTAATGAAAAACTGTTTTTT
CDR3 protein: CASSLATTNEKLFF

V gene: TRBV5-1
J gene: TRBJ1-1
clone size: few
D gene: .
CDR3 DNA: TGCGCCAGCAGCTTGGCCGAGACAGCGAACACTGAAGCTTTCTTT
CDR3 protein: CASSLAETANTEAFF

V gene: TRBV11-2
J gene: TRBJ2-3
clone size: once
D gene: .
CDR3 DNA: TGTGCCAGCAGCTACACACAGGGTTACACAGATACGCAGTATTTT
CDR3 protein: CASSYTQGYTDTQYF

V gene: TRBV5-5
J gene: TRBJ1-1
clone size: .
D gene: .
CDR3 DNA: TGTGCCAGCGGTAATCAGGTGAACACTGAAGCTTTCTTT
CDR3 protein: CASGNQVNTEAFF

V gene: TRBV30
J gene: TRBJ1-5
clone size: once
D gene: .
CDR3 DNA: TGTGCCTGGAGTCAAGGGGAACGCCAGCCCCAGCATTTT
CDR3 protein: CAWSQGERQPQHF

V gene: TRBV7-2
J gene: TRBJ2-2
clone size: .
D gene: .
CDR3 DNA: TGTGCCAGCAGCCCGGGACTCCCAGCCGGGGAGCTGTTTTTT
CDR3 protein: CASSPGLPAGELFF

V gene: TRBV5-4
J gene: TRBJ2-3
clone size: .
D gene: .
CDR3 DNA: TGTGCCAGCAGCCGAACAAACAGGGAAACAGATACGCAGTATTTT
CDR3 protein: CASSRTNRETDTQYF

V gene: TRBV5-8
J gene: TRBJ1-4
clone size: .
D gene: TRBD1
CDR3 DNA: TGTGCCAGCAGCTTGGGACAGGGGAAGGGAAAACTGTTTTTT
CDR3 protein: CASSLGQGKGKLFF

V gene: TRBV24-1
J gene: TRBJ1-2
clone size: .
D gene: .
CDR3 DNA: TGTGCCACCAGTCTGGACAGTAACTATGGCTACACCTTC
CDR3 protein: CATSLDSNYGYTF

V gene: TRBV9
J gene: TRBJ1-4
clone size: .
D gene: TRBD1
CDR3 DNA: TGTGCCAGCAGCTCCTCCGGGACAGGGAAAGAAAAACTGTTTTTT
CDR3 protein: CASSSSGTGKEKLFF

V gene: TRBV5-1
J gene: TRBJ1-1
clone size: .
D gene: .
CDR3 DNA: TGCGCCAGCAGCTTGGGGGGTAGGGCCCAGGGGAACACTGAAGCTTTCTTT
CDR3 protein: CASSLGGRAQGNTEAFF

V gene: TRBV20-1
J gene: TRBJ2-1
clone size: .
D gene: .
CDR3 DNA: TGCAGTGCTAGTGGAGGCAGTTCTTCTCGTGTTGAGCAGTTCTTC
CDR3 protein: CSASGGSSSRVEQFF

V gene: TRBV5-4
J gene: TRBJ2-6
clone size: .
D gene: .
CDR3 DNA: TGTGCCAGCAGCCTGGACAGCTCTGGGGCCAACGTCCTGACTTTC
CDR3 protein: CASSLDSSGANVLTF

V gene: TRBV6-6
J gene: TRBJ2-7
clone size: .
D gene: .
CDR3 DNA: TGTGCCAGCAATTTTGCCGGGAACTCCTACGAGCAGTACTTC
CDR3 protein: CASNFAGNSYEQYF

V gene: TRBV6-1
J gene: TRBJ2-1
clone size: .
D gene: TRBD2
CDR3 DNA: TGTGCCAGCAGTGAAGCGTTAATAGCGGGGAACAATGAGCAGTTCTTC
CDR3 protein: CASSEALIAGNNEQFF

V gene: TRBV11-2
J gene: TRBJ2-7
clone size: .
D gene: TRBD2
CDR3 DNA: TGTGCCAGCAGCTTAGTCTCTAGCGGGAGCGGCGAGCAGTACTTC
CDR3 protein: CASSLVSSGSGEQYF

V gene: TRBV6-1
J gene: TRBJ1-3
clone size: .
D gene: .
CDR3 DNA: TGTGCCAGCAGTGAACCCCCGCCAGGGTTTGAGGACGCAGGCGGTAGAAACACCATATATTTT
CDR3 protein: CASSEPPPGFEDAGGRNTIYF

V gene: TRBV2
J gene: TRBJ2-7
clone size: medium-sized
D gene: .
CDR3 DNA: TGTGCCCGCAGGGGGGGGGAACGGGGGGGCTCCTACGAGCAGTACTTC
CDR3 protein: CARRGGERGGSYEQYF